This passage covers 27 T cell receptor beta chains from one sample sequenced in a study of shared clonotypes between healthy human individuals. Some clones are missing from TCRdb's copy, which holds only in-frame ones; the method was immunoSEQ multiplex PCR. The table has 2 million to 2.5 million clones, 93% seen once. Sequencing was done on a sample of naive CD4+ T cells from PBMCs. Subset: CD45RA+ positively selected. The receptors come from a man aged 18 to 30 in good health. Some clones in this sample may be carry-over from other donors' samples.

The chain uses TRBV27 and TRBJ2-2, with 9 nucleotides matching TRBD1. Germline V gives CDR1 MNHEY, CDR2 SMNVEV (reference sequence). The V segment lost 2 bases and the J segment 6 bases; nucleotides outside the gene matches: 10. The CDR3 is 17 residues long. The CDR3 DNA is TGTGCCAGCAGTTTACAACAGGGGGCGAGGGGTCCCGGGGAGCTGTTTTTT. It yields the protein CASSLQQGARGPGELFF.

V gene TRBV9 combines with J gene TRBJ2-1; 8 bases are a match to TRBD2. This CDR3 has 15 residues. Trimming took 0 bases from V and 7 from J; bases not matched to a gene: 6. Germline V gene sequence: CDR1 SGDLS, CDR2 YYNGEE. The CDR3 loop is CASSVVLAGLNEQFF. As DNA, the CDR3 is TGTGCCAGCAGCGTAGTTCTAGCGGGTCTAAATGAGCAGTTCTTC. The entire variable domain, with the rest obtained from reference TRBV9 and TRBJ2-1, is as follows: DSGVTQTPKHLITATGQRVTLRCSPRSGDLSVYWYQQSLDQGLQFLIQYYNGEERAKGNILERFSAQQFPDLHSELNLSSLELGDSALYFCASSVVLAGLNEQFFGPGTRLTVL.

This clone appeared a single time. The chain has TRBV18 and TRBJ1-5; TRBD1 matches at 10 bases. CDR3 length: 15 residues. CDR1 KGHSH and CDR2 LQKENI come from the germline V gene. Trimming took 6 bases from V and 6 from J; bases not matched to a gene: 8. CDR3 DNA sequence: TGTGCCAGCTCTCCCGGGACAGGGGAGGGTCAGCCCCAGCATTTT. Translated: CASSPGTGEGQPQHF.

The gene calls are TRBV27 and TRBJ2-7, with a weak D call TRBD2 (5 bases). V was pared by 6 bases and J by 0 bases, with 9 bases between. This CDR3 comprises 13 residues. Looked up from germline, CDR1 is MNHEY and CDR2 is SMNVEV (reference sequence). The CDR3 DNA follows: TGTGCCAGCAGAGGGAGTCCCTCCTACGAGCAGTACTTC. This sequence encodes CASRGSPSYEQYF.

The chain couples TRBV7-3 to TRBJ2-1, with D possibly matching TRBD2 (6 bases). Germline V CDR1 and CDR2: SGHTA, FQGTGA. CDR3 size: 17 residues. Between the trimmed V and J ends, which lost 5 bases and 5 bases, there was a span of 22 bases. The CDR3 DNA follows: TGTGCCAGCAGCCCGTCCCGGGCTAGCGCAATAAACAATGAGCAGTTCTTC. It encodes CASSPSRASAINNEQFF.

This clone was recorded once. The chain links TRBV5-1 to TRBJ2-1; D is possibly TRBD1 (6 bases). From germline, CDR1 is SGHRS and CDR2 YFSETQ. The CDR3 length is 15 residues. V was shortened by 0 bases and J by 7 bases, with 14 bases between the two germline ends. DNA of the CDR3: TGCGCCAGCAGCTTGGTCCCAGGGGTGGAAAATGAGCAGTTCTTC. It encodes CASSLVPGVENEQFF.

This chain uses TRBV2 with TRBJ1-1, with a weak D call TRBD1 (5 bases). Trimming shortened V by 6 bases and J by 3 bases, and 14 bases separated the two germline ends. Germline V gives CDR1 SNHLY, CDR2 FYNNEI. The CDR3 consists of 14 residues. CDR3 in DNA: TGTGCCAGCAGCACCCTTGACAGCTACACTGAAGCTTTCTTT. This codes for CASSTLDSYTEAFF.

The V gene is TRBV28, the J gene TRBJ2-4; perhaps TRBD1 as D (6 bases). CDR3 length: 15 amino acids. Trimming pared 4 bases from V and 7 bases from J, leaving 17 bases between. Germline assignment: CDR1 MDHEN and CDR2 SYDVKM. Here the CDR3 DNA reads TGTGCCAGCAGTTCAGGGGCCCCGAAGAGGAACATTCAGTACTTC. This gives the protein CASSSGAPKRNIQYF.

Comments on this clone: The same CDR3 is also encoded by other DNA sequences in this sample. The V call is TRBV7-9, the J call TRBJ1-1; 9 nucleotides match TRBD1. The V segment lost 1 base and the J segment 6 bases; nucleotides outside the gene matches: 0. The CDR3 covers 13 residues. Germline loops: CDR1 SEHNR, CDR2 FQNEAQ (reference sequence). This CDR3 reads CASSLGTGAEAFF. The CDR3 nucleotides read TGTGCCAGCAGCTTAGGGACAGGGGCTGAAGCTTTCTTT. Using reference TRBV7-9 and TRBJ1-1 for the parts outside the CDR3, the full variable domain is DTGVSQNPRHKITKRGQNVTFRCDPISEHNRLYWYRQTLGQGPEFLTYFQNEAQLEKSRLLSDRFSAERPKGSFSTLEIQRTEQGDSAMYLCASSLGTGAEAFFGQGTRLTVV.

A remark on this clone: The same CDR3 is also encoded by other DNA sequences in this sample. This chain connects TRBV18 to TRBJ2-5; D remains ambiguous. V gave up 5 bases and J gave up 1 base, with 8 bases separating them. The CDR3 totals 13 residues. Per germline, CDR1 KGHSH and CDR2 LQKENI. The CDR3 DNA follows: TGTGCCAGCTCATTGCTGTCCCAAGAGACCCAGTACTTC. Encoded protein: CASSLLSQETQYF.

The genes are TRBV5-1 and TRBJ1-3; TRBD1 matches at 7 bases. CDR1 is SGHRS, CDR2 YFSETQ, per germline. V trimming: 5 bases; J trimming: 0 bases; junction bases outside the gene matches: 5. The CDR3 is made up of 15 amino acids. CDR3 sequence: CASSSDRASGNTIYF. CDR3 in DNA: TGCGCCAGCAGTTCAGACAGGGCCTCTGGAAACACCATATATTTT.

This sequence joins TRBV6-1 and TRBJ1-4, with TRBD1 as a possible D gene (5 bases). Deletions cut 4 bases from V and 8 bases from J, with 11 bases between. Germline CDR1 and CDR2: MNHNS and SASEGT. The CDR3 contains 13 residues. The DNA for the CDR3 is TGTGCCAGCAGTGTCCGGGGGACGGAAAAACTGTTTTTT. Translated, it gives CASSVRGTEKLFF.

The genes are TRBV28 and TRBJ2-3, with 7 bases fitting TRBD2. CDR3 length equals 16 residues. V dropped 3 bases and J dropped 3; count of bases not matched to a gene: 9. CDR1 and CDR2 from the germline V gene are MDHEN and SYDVKM. The CDR3 is CASSFAESGMTDTQYF. In DNA form, the CDR3 reads TGTGCCAGCAGTTTCGCGGAAAGCGGGATGACAGATACGCAGTATTTT.

The chain joins TRBV6-5 to TRBJ1-2; D is unclear. The CDR3 totals 11 residues. The germline gives CDR1 MNHEY, CDR2 SVGAGI. Trimming cost V 8 bases and J 4 bases, with 8 bases left between them. The CDR3 sequence: CASGGPYGYTF. In DNA, the CDR3 is TGTGCCAGCGGAGGGCCCTATGGCTACACCTTC.

In regard to this clone: Other nucleotide sequences in the sample specify the same CDR3. The chain employs TRBV5-4 and TRBJ2-3; perhaps TRBD1 as D (6 bases). Looked up from germline, CDR1 is SGHNT and CDR2 is YYREEE (reference sequence). V dropped 5 bases and J dropped 3 bases, with 10 bases sitting between them. This CDR3 has 13 residues. The CDR3 spells CASRQDSTDTQYF. Here the CDR3 DNA reads TGTGCCAGCAGGCAGGACAGTACAGATACGCAGTATTTT. The full variable domain, rest sourced from reference TRBV5-4 and TRBJ2-3, is ETGVTQSPTHLIKTRGQQVTLRCSSQSGHNTVSWYQQALGQGPQFIFQYYREEENGRGNFPPRFSGLQFPNYSSELNVNALELDDSALYLCASRQDSTDTQYFGPGTRLTVL.

V gene TRBV18 combines with J gene TRBJ1-5, with D unresolved. Per germline, CDR1 KGHSH and CDR2 LQKENI. The CDR3 has 15 amino acids. Between the trimmed V and J ends, which lost 3 bases and 0 bases, there was a span of 9 bases. CDR3 loop: CASSPLGNSNQPQHF. The CDR3 DNA reads as TGTGCCAGCTCACCCCTGGGCAATAGCAATCAGCCCCAGCATTTT.

This clone was recorded once. The chain recombines TRBV7-9 with TRBJ1-4, with a weak D call TRBD1 (5 bases). The CDR3 totals 13 residues. Germline V gene sequence: CDR1 SEHNR, CDR2 FQNEAQ (reference sequence). The V end was cut by 6 bases, the J end by 5 bases, with 10 bases between. The chain's CDR3 is CASRGGQNEKLFF. The CDR3 DNA is TGTGCCAGCAGGGGGGGTCAGAATGAAAAACTGTTTTTT.

The chain recombines TRBV10-3 with TRBJ2-7, with a tentative D call TRBD1 (7 bases). CDR1 is ENHRY and CDR2 is SYGVKD in the germline V gene. The V gene lost 3 bases and the J gene lost 3 bases, with 30 bases spanning the gap. This CDR3 has 20 residues. The DNA for the CDR3 is TGTGCCATCAGTGACCCCGTTGCCCGTGGAGGGGGCTATCGAGGCTACGAGCAGTACTTC. It encodes CAISDPVARGGGYRGYEQYF.

This clone turned up a few times. This chain uses TRBV20-1 with TRBJ1-1, with D possibly matching TRBD1 (6 bases). Trimming pared 1 base from V and 12 bases from J, leaving 9 bases between. In germline, CDR1 is DFQATT, CDR2 SNEGSKA (reference sequence). This CDR3 is built from 10 residues. CDR3 protein: CSARVWGPFF. The CDR3 DNA reads as TGCAGTGCTAGAGTCTGGGGGCCTTTCTTT.

The chain links TRBV6-5 to TRBJ2-7; 7 bases are shared with TRBD1. The germline V gene encodes CDR1 MNHEY and CDR2 SVGAGI. Trimming removed 2 bases from V and 6 bases from J; junction bases left unmatched: 13. The CDR3 has 16 residues. The chain's CDR3 is CASSYPPGQRSGEQYF. CDR3 DNA: TGTGCCAGCAGTTACCCTCCGGGACAGCGATCGGGCGAGCAGTACTTC.

This chain joins TRBV6-5 and TRBJ1-2; the match to TRBD1 covers 10 bases. Unmatched junction bases numbered 1, after V lost 5 bases and J lost 1 base. Germline V gene data show CDR1 as MNHEY and CDR2 as SVGAGI. This CDR3 comprises 14 residues. The CDR3 spells CASSGTGVNYGYTF. For the CDR3, the DNA is TGTGCCAGCAGTGGGACAGGGGTTAACTATGGCTACACCTTC.

This chain connects TRBV7-9 to TRBJ1-2; 8 positions match TRBD1. Germline V CDR1 and CDR2: SEHNR, FQNEAQ (reference sequence). The CDR3 extends over 17 amino acids. Germline trimming cut 5 bases from V and 8 bases from J; bases unmatched to any gene: 19. CDR3 loop: CASSHPGGGLAVSGYTF. CDR3 DNA: TGTGCCAGCAGCCATCCAGGGGGCGGTTTGGCTGTCTCGGGCTACACCTTC.

This clone was seen a few times. This chain links TRBV4-1 with TRBJ1-3; 8 positions match TRBD1. After removal of 8 bases from V and 6 bases from J, the junction contained 9 bases not matched to a gene. Looked up from germline, CDR1 is MGHRA and CDR2 is YSYEKL. The CDR3 has 14 amino acids. This CDR3 reads CASRREDRVNTIYF. CDR3 in DNA: TGCGCCAGCCGCCGAGAGGACAGGGTAAACACCATATATTTT.

The V and J genes are TRBV7-3 and TRBJ2-3; D ambiguous. Germline values: CDR1 SGHTA, CDR2 FQGTGA. Trimming pared 5 bases from V and 2 bases from J, leaving 11 bases between. The length of the CDR3 is 14 residues. In DNA form, the CDR3 reads TGTGCCAGCAGCGTCGACGGAATCACAGATACGCAGTATTTT. Amino acid sequence: CASSVDGITDTQYF.

The CDR3 protein is CASSLTGVNTGELFF. CDR3 DNA sequence: TGTGCCAGCAGCTTGACGGGGGTAAACACCGGGGAGCTGTTTTTT. The rearrangement links TRBV5-4 to TRBJ2-2, with D possibly TRBD2 on 6 matching bases. The V gene's germline CDR1 is SGHNT and CDR2 YYREEE (reference sequence). The length of the CDR3 is 15 residues. Trimming stripped 1 base from V and 2 bases from J, with 9 bases between.

The J gene is TRBJ2-1, the V gene TRBV2, with no clear D. Trimming left V 10 bases short and J 0 bases short, with 10 bases between. CDR3 size: 13 residues. Germline lookup yields CDR1 SNHLY and CDR2 FYNNEI. The CDR3: CATGASSYNEQFF. The CDR3 DNA reads as TGTGCCACTGGTGCGAGCTCCTACAATGAGCAGTTCTTC.

V usage is TRBV7-2 and J usage is TRBJ1-1; D not certain. Germline CDR1 SGHTA, CDR2 FQGNSA. CDR3 length: 15 residues. Between the trimmed V and J ends, which lost 2 bases and 4 bases, there was a span of 14 bases. The CDR3 DNA reads as TGTGCCAGCAGCTTAACGCGGGTGGAGGGCACTGAAGCTTTCTTT. Translating it yields CASSLTRVEGTEAFF.